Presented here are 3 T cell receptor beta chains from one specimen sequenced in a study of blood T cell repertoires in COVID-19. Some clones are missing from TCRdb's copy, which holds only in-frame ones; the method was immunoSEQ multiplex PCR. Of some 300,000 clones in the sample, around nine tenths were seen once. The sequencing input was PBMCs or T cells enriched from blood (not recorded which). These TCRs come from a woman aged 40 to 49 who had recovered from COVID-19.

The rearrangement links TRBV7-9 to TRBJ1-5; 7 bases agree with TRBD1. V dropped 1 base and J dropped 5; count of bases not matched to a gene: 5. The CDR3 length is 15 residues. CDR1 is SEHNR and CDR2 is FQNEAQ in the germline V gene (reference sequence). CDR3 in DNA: TGTGCCAGCAGCTTAGATGGAGGGGGCGATCAGCCCCAGCATTTT. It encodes CASSLDGGGDQPQHF.

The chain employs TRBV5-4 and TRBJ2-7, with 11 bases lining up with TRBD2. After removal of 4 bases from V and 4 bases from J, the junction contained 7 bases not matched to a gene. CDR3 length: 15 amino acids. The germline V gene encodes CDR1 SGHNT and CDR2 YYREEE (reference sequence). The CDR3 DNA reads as TGTGCCAGCAGCGTGACTAGCGGGATTTCGTACGAGCAGTACTTC. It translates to CASSVTSGISYEQYF. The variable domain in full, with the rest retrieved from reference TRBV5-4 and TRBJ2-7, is ETGVTQSPTHLIKTRGQQVTLRCSSQSGHNTVSWYQQALGQGPQFIFQYYREEENGRGNFPPRFSGLQFPNYSSELNVNALELDDSALYLCASSVTSGISYEQYFGPGTRLTVT.

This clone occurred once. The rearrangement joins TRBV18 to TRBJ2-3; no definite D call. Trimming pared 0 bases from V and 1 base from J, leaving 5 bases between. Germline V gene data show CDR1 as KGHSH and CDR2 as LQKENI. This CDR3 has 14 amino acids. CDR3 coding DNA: TGTGCCAGCTCACCACCGCTAGGCACAGATACGCAGTATTTT. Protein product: CASSPPLGTDTQYF.